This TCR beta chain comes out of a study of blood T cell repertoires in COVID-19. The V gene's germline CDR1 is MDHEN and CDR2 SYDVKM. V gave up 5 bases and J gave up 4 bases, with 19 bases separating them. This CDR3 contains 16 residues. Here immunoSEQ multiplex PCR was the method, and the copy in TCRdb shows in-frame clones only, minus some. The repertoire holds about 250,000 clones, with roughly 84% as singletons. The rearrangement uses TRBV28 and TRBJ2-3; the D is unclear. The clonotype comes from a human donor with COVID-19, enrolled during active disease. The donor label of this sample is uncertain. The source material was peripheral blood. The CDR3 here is CASSRHPGRSADTQYF. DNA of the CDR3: TGTGCCAGCAGTAGGCATCCCGGCAGGTCCGCAGATACGCAGTATTTT.